The rows below give T cell receptor beta chains drawn from one sample of a study of blood T cell repertoires in COVID-19. Some clones are missing from TCRdb's copy, which holds only in-frame ones; the method was immunoSEQ multiplex PCR. This table holds approximately 140,000 clones, about 86% found once. Sequences were obtained from peripheral blood. These receptors were taken from a man in his sixties or seventies with acute or convalescent COVID-19. Each CDR3 is given with its conserved first and last residue. D genes are given only for firm matches. Clone sizes are given selectively: once, few, many, or a class where the clone is expanded.

v_gene	j_gene	abundance	d_gene	CDR3nt	CDR3aa
TRBV27	TRBJ2-7	NA	TRBD2	TGTGCCAGCAGTTTGACGGGAGGGAGTAGCTCCTACGAGCAGTACTTC	CASSLTGGSSSYEQYF
TRBV5-6	TRBJ1-2	NA	NA	TGTGCCAGCAGCTTGGTAGGGGTCGGGAACTATGGCTACACCTTC	CASSLVGVGNYGYTF
TRBV29-1	TRBJ2-1	NA	TRBD2	TGCAGCGCCCTCCGGGCGGGAGGGCGAAATGAGCAGTTCTTC	CSALRAGGRNEQFF
TRBV3-1/TRBV3-2	TRBJ2-7	NA	TRBD2	TGTGCCAGCAGCCAAGCCCGCGGGACTAGCCGATCCTACGAGCAGTACTTC	CASSQARGTSRSYEQYF
TRBV6-6	TRBJ2-7	NA	NA	TGTGCCAGCACCACTGGGGGGGGGCGGACCTACGAGCAGTACTTC	CASTTGGGRTYEQYF
TRBV10-1	TRBJ2-7	NA	TRBD2	TGCGCCAGCAGGGGGACTAGCGGGAGTGGTTACGAGCAGTACTTC	CASRGTSGSGYEQYF
TRBV10-3	TRBJ2-7	NA	TRBD2	TGTGCCATCAGTGCCGGGACTAACTACGAGCAGTACTTC	CAISAGTNYEQYF
TRBV5-5	TRBJ1-4	NA	NA	TGTGCCAGCAGCTTAGGGGGAATAGGCGAAAAACTGTTTTTT	CASSLGGIGEKLFF
TRBV6-4	TRBJ2-1	NA	TRBD2	TGTGCCAGCAGCCGGGGAATTAGCGGGGGCACCCACAATGAGCAGTTCTTC	CASSRGISGGTHNEQFF
TRBV10-3	TRBJ2-7	NA	TRBD1	TGTGCCATCAGTGAGTCAGGGGGGACAGGGCAACGCGAGCAGTACTTC	CAISESGGTGQREQYF
TRBV29-1	TRBJ2-7	NA	TRBD1	TGCAGCGTCGATAGGGGACAGGGGGATTCCTACGAGCAGTACTTC	CSVDRGQGDSYEQYF
TRBV27	TRBJ1-2	NA	NA	TGTGCCAGCAGACCGGACAGAAGCTATGGCTACACCTTC	CASRPDRSYGYTF
TRBV5-1	TRBJ2-7	NA	NA	TGCGCCAGCAGCATAGGACTTTCCTCCTACGAGCAGTACTTC	CASSIGLSSYEQYF
TRBV19	TRBJ1-1	NA	TRBD1	TGTGCCAGTAGTATCCTGACAGGGGGCCAAGTTTTCTTT	CASSILTGGQVFF
TRBV19	TRBJ1-5	NA	TRBD1	TGTGCCAGTAGTTCGGACAGGAATCAGCCCCAGCATTTT	CASSSDRNQPQHF
TRBV7-2	TRBJ1-4	NA	NA	TGTGCCAGCAGCCCCGACAGGACCCCTAATGAAAAACTGTTTTTT	CASSPDRTPNEKLFF
TRBV2	TRBJ1-5	once	NA	TGTGCCAGCAGTTACTTGGGGGGGGCGAATCAGCCCCAGCATTTT	CASSYLGGANQPQHF
TRBV18	TRBJ2-5	NA	TRBD1	TGTGCCAGCTCACCATTGGACAGGGCTGAGACCCAGTACTTC	CASSPLDRAETQYF